The 27 T cell receptor beta chains below come from one sample, sequenced in a study of T cells expressing NK-cell markers. Reprocessing the 5' RACE reads, TCRdb reports a single entry for every CDR3 protein and omits DNA. This repertoire includes 500,000 or so distinct CDR3 sequences. Specimen: blood T cells: a sorted CD56 or NKG2C T cell subset, CD4+ or CD8+ T cells, or bulk PBMC T cells (not recorded which). These receptor sequences come from a man between 18 and 35 years old in good health.

The chain's CDR3 is CSASGVSRNSRETQYF. This rearrangement joins TRBV20-1 to TRBJ2-5; the D call from TCRdb, TRBD2, cannot be confirmed without DNA. CDR1 DFQATT and CDR2 SNEGSKA come from the germline V gene (reference sequence). The CDR3 covers 16 residues.

This chain connects TRBV28 to TRBJ2-4; there is no DNA to check the TCRdb D call of TRBD1. From germline, CDR1 is MDHEN and CDR2 SYDVKM. CDR3 length: 14 residues. CDR3 sequence reads: CASSFPITPGIQYF.

The genes are TRBV3-1 and TRBJ2-2; TCRdb's D call, TRBD1, is unchecked because there is no DNA. Looked up from germline, CDR1 is LGHDT and CDR2 is YNNKEL (reference sequence). The CDR3 extends over 16 amino acids. The CDR3 sequence: CASSQVGGSLTGELFF.

The chain employs TRBV29-1 and TRBJ2-7. The CDR3 runs 12 residues. Germline V gene data show CDR1 as SQVTM and CDR2 as ANQGSEA. The CDR3 loop is CSVPGSSYEQYF.

This sequence joins TRBV6-5 and TRBJ1-2; TCRdb's assignment of TRBD1 cannot be checked, as there is no DNA. Germline V lookup: CDR1 MNHEY, CDR2 SVGAGI. There are 14 residues in the CDR3. The CDR3 sequence: CASSYPGANYGYTF.

This chain uses TRBV30 with TRBJ2-2. CDR3 length equals 12 residues. Looked up from germline, CDR1 is GTSNPN and CDR2 is SVGIG (reference sequence). The CDR3 sequence is CAWIGLWGELFF.

The V and J genes are TRBV5-6 and TRBJ2-1; without DNA, the TCRdb call of TRBD2 cannot be checked. CDR1 is SGHDT and CDR2 is YYEEEE in the germline V gene. CDR3 length equals 13 residues. This CDR3 reads CASSPPSRYEQFF.

The genes are TRBV20-1 and TRBJ2-1. This CDR3 is built from 13 residues. CDR1 and CDR2 from the germline V gene are DFQATT and SNEGSKA (reference sequence). The CDR3 protein is CSARRGVYNEQFF.

The chain joins TRBV5-1 to TRBJ2-7; checking the TCRdb D call of TRBD2 is not possible without DNA. CDR3 length: 15 residues. Germline CDR1 reads SGHRS; CDR2 reads YFSETQ. The CDR3: CASSLAGGGSYEQYF.

The chain uses TRBV19 and TRBJ1-1. Germline lookup yields CDR1 LNHDA and CDR2 SQIVND (reference sequence). The CDR3 consists of 16 residues. CDR3 protein: CASSMGQQTTEHEAFF. Variable domain in full (rest from reference TRBV19 and TRBJ1-1): DGGITQSPKYLFRKEGQNVTLSCEQNLNHDAMYWYRQDPGQGLRLIYYSQIVNDFQKGDIAEGYSVSREKKESFPLTVTSAQKNPTAFYLCASSMGQQTTEHEAFFGQGTRLTVV.

The chain carries TRBV27 and TRBJ2-7; the D call of TRBD1 rests on TCRdb alone, since no DNA is present to check it. Germline CDR1 reads MNHEY; CDR2 reads SMNVEV (reference sequence). CDR3 length: 20 amino acids. CDR3 in amino acids: CASSSNPGPIYGLTSTEQYF.

V gene TRBV7-3 combines with J gene TRBJ2-1; the TCRdb D gene call, TRBD2, has no DNA to confirm it. The CDR3 length is 18 residues. CDR1 is SGHTA and CDR2 is FQGTGA in the germline V gene. CDR3 in amino acids: CASSPSPGGLADYNEQFF.

The gene calls are TRBV4-3 and TRBJ1-4. Germline V gene sequence: CDR1 LGHNA, CDR2 YSLEER. The CDR3 runs 14 residues. The chain's CDR3 is CASSPDWAEEKLFF.

This chain joins TRBV5-5 and TRBJ2-7; TCRdb's D call, TRBD1, is unchecked because there is no DNA. This CDR3 is built from 13 residues. Germline loops: CDR1 SGHKS, CDR2 YYEKEE (reference sequence). The CDR3 sequence is CASSYGTVYEQYF. The full variable domain, with the rest looked up from reference TRBV5-5 and TRBJ2-7, is DAGVTQSPTHLIKTRGQQVTLRCSPISGHKSVSWYQQVLGQGPQFIFQYYEKEERGRGNFPDRFSARQFPNYSSELNVNALLLGDSALYLCASSYGTVYEQYFGPGTRLTVT.

V is TRBV6-5 and J is TRBJ2-3; no DNA is available, so the TRBD2 call from TCRdb remains unchecked. The V gene's germline CDR1 is MNHEY and CDR2 SVGAGI. The CDR3 runs 15 residues. The CDR3 here is CASRQRAGGADTQYF.

This rearrangement joins TRBV5-1 to TRBJ2-5; the TRBD1 assignment by TCRdb is unverifiable without DNA. The CDR3 spans 17 residues. CDR1 is SGHRS and CDR2 is YFSETQ in the germline V gene. This CDR3 reads CASSRGGANYGEETQYF.

The V gene is TRBV11-3, the J gene TRBJ1-2; TCRdb selects TRBD1, and the lack of DNA leaves this call unchecked. Per the germline V gene, CDR1 is SGHNT and CDR2 is YENEEA. The CDR3 is 15 amino acids. CDR3 sequence reads: CASSQSRDSNYGYTF.

This sequence joins TRBV20-1 and TRBJ2-1; the D call from TCRdb, TRBD2, cannot be confirmed without DNA. CDR1 and CDR2 (germline): DFQATT, SNEGSKA (reference sequence). This CDR3 is built from 17 residues. CDR3 protein: CSARDHELAGESDEQFF.

The rearrangement uses TRBV7-9 and TRBJ2-3. CDR1 and CDR2 (germline): SEHNR, FQNEAQ (reference sequence). This CDR3 has 15 amino acids. The CDR3 is CASIQQSGRSDTQYF.

CDR3 residues: CASTDRTFQETQYF. The chain is built from TRBV2 and TRBJ2-5; the TCRdb D gene call, TRBD1, has no DNA to confirm it. Germline values: CDR1 SNHLY, CDR2 FYNNEI. This CDR3 region has 14 residues.

This chain links TRBV4-2 with TRBJ2-1. The CDR3 contains 16 residues. Germline assignment: CDR1 LGHNA and CDR2 YNFKEQ. CDR3 loop: CASRQELGSSYNEQFF.

The chain employs TRBV7-7 and TRBJ2-1; no DNA is available, so the TRBD2 call from TCRdb remains unchecked. The CDR3 sequence is 16 residues long. Germline lookup yields CDR1 SSHAT and CDR2 FNYEAQ (reference sequence). The CDR3: CASSLEGGRGFNEQFF.

The chain joins TRBV2 to TRBJ2-1; TCRdb names TRBD2, which stays unverified in the absence of DNA. This CDR3 spans 16 amino acids. Germline-derived CDR1 and CDR2 are SNHLY and FYNNEI. This CDR3 is CASTPSEMFSGNEQFF. The complete variable domain, with remaining parts taken from reference TRBV2 and TRBJ2-1, reads EPEVTQTPSHQVTQMGQEVILRCVPISNHLYFYWYRQILGQKVEFLVSFYNNEISEKSEIFDDQFSVERPDGSNFTLKIRSTKLEDSAMYFCASTPSEMFSGNEQFFGPGTRLTVL.

The chain is built from TRBV11-3 and TRBJ2-1; absent DNA, TCRdb's TRBD2 call cannot be checked. CDR1 is SGHNT and CDR2 is YENEEA in the germline V gene. This CDR3 comprises 12 residues. The CDR3 reads CASSWGEREQFF. The variable domain in full, completed from reference TRBV11-3 and TRBJ2-1, reads EAGVVQSPRYKIIEKKQPVAFWCNPISGHNTLYWYLQNLGQGPELLIRYENEEAVDDSQLPKDRFSAERLKGVDSTLKIQPAELGDSAVYLCASSWGEREQFFGPGTRLTVL.

This chain joins TRBV29-1 and TRBJ2-1; TCRdb calls TRBD1, which cannot be checked without DNA. Germline V gene data show CDR1 as SQVTM and CDR2 as ANQGSEA. This CDR3 region has 15 residues. The CDR3 here is CSVRKTGALLVEQFF.

V is TRBV7-9 and J is TRBJ2-1; TCRdb calls TRBD1, which cannot be checked without DNA. The CDR3 runs 13 residues. CDR1 is SEHNR, CDR2 FQNEAQ, per germline (reference sequence). The CDR3 reads CASSRGQYNEQFF. Full variable domain (missing parts from reference TRBV7-9 and TRBJ2-1): DTGVSQNPRHKITKRGQNVTFRCDPISEHNRLYWYRQTLGQGPEFLTYFQNEAQLEKSRLLSDRFSAERPKGSFSTLEIQRTEQGDSAMYLCASSRGQYNEQFFGPGTRLTVL.

The chain uses TRBV20-1 and TRBJ2-3; TCRdb indicates TRBD2, and absent DNA this call remains unverified. The germline gives CDR1 DFQATT, CDR2 SNEGSKA (reference sequence). The CDR3 totals 14 residues. The CDR3 region is CSPGDSGLTDTQYF.